Presented here are 16 T cell receptor beta chains from one specimen sequenced in a study of blood T cells in healthy people across ages. Using a J-beta primer mix together with a sample-barcoded 5' primer, a second PCR was run for 7 to 11 cycles. One entry per CDR3 protein, called by TCRdb with MiXCR from the 5' RACE reads. Among roughly 2 million distinct CDR3 sequences listed, approximately 50% were seen once. Sequencing input: blood. These receptors all come from a woman aged 40 to 50 in good health.

V and J are TRBV6-6 and TRBJ2-7; 9 bases line up with TRBD1. CDR3 length equals 13 residues. V lost 8 bases and J lost 6; bases outside the gene matches: 8. CDR1 MNHNY and CDR2 SVGAGI come from the germline V gene (reference sequence). The CDR3 region is CASLTGTGCEQYF. The CDR3 nucleotides are TGTGCCAGCCTAACCGGGACAGGGTGCGAGCAGTACTTC.

This rearrangement joins TRBV5-1 to TRBJ1-2; TRBD1 aligns across 9 bases. Germline V gene sequence: CDR1 SGHRS, CDR2 YFSETQ. This CDR3 contains 15 residues. J gave up 4 bases and V 3 bases, and 7 bases lay outside the gene matches. CDR3: CASSWGTGIVYGYTF. Here the CDR3 DNA reads TGCGCCAGCAGCTGGGGGACAGGGATTGTCTATGGCTACACCTTC. Together with reference TRBV5-1 and TRBJ1-2, the CDR3 gives the full variable domain: KAGVTQTPRYLIKTRGQQVTLSCSPISGHRSVSWYQQTPGQGLQFLFEYFSETQRNKGNFPGRFSGRQFSNSRSEMNVSTLELGDSALYLCASSWGTGIVYGYTFGSGTRLTVV.

This clonotype was seen more than once but under ten times. This chain links TRBV20-1 with TRBJ2-5; 7 bases fit TRBD2. The CDR3 spans 13 residues. Germline trimming cut 5 bases from V and 5 bases from J; bases unmatched to any gene: 8. CDR1 is DFQATT and CDR2 is SNEGSKA in the germline V gene (reference sequence). The CDR3 protein is CSAGGERRETQYF. In nucleotides, the CDR3 is TGCAGTGCTGGGGGGGAGAGGAGGGAGACCCAGTACTTC.

The chain carries TRBV20-1 and TRBJ2-7, with 9 nucleotides matching TRBD2. CDR3 length: 15 residues. V trimming: 2 bases; J trimming: 2 bases; junction bases outside the gene matches: 7. Looked up from germline, CDR1 is DFQATT and CDR2 is SNEGSKA (reference sequence). This CDR3 is CSARTERGVTYEQYF. CDR3 nucleotide sequence: TGCAGTGCTAGAACAGAGCGGGGGGTAACCTACGAGCAGTACTTC.

Details on this clonotype: This CDR3 is missing its conserved last phenylalanine or tryptophan, likely due to a read error. The genes are TRBV27 and TRBJ2-1; D might be TRBD2 (6 bases). TRBJ2-7 explains the end of the DNA better; the J call may be wrong. The V gene's germline CDR1 is MNHEY and CDR2 SMNVEV (reference sequence). The CDR3 is 15 residues long. The DNA of the CDR3 is TGTGCCAGCAGTGGCCGGGACGGACTATACAATGAGCAGTACTAC. Translation gives CASSGRDGLYNEQYY.

This clonotype was counted between two and nine times. The chain has TRBV7-2 and TRBJ2-5; 12 bases are shared with TRBD1. The CDR3 has 13 amino acids. The germline V gene has CDR1 SGHTA and CDR2 FQGNSA. V was pared by 10 bases and J by 11 bases, with 11 bases of the junction left unmatched. The CDR3: CATSRDRGQGQYF. CDR3 in DNA: TGTGCCACCTCCCGGGACAGGGGGCAAGGGCAGTACTTC.

The chain employs TRBV28 and TRBJ1-2; the match to TRBD1 covers 7 bases. The CDR3 consists of 15 residues. After removal of 5 bases from V and 5 bases from J, the junction contained 11 bases not matched to a gene. Germline CDR1 reads MDHEN; CDR2 reads SYDVKM. The CDR3 nucleotides read TGTGCCAGCAGTCCACCTACGGGACAGTGGTATGGCTACACCTTC. It is translated as CASSPPTGQWYGYTF.

This clonotype was detected only a few times. This rearrangement joins TRBV7-9 to TRBJ1-2; D gene ambiguous. Germline V gene data show CDR1 as SEHNR and CDR2 as FQNEAQ (reference sequence). The ends were cut back, 2 bases at V and 8 bases at J, with 6 bases in the middle. The CDR3 has 11 amino acids. CDR3 sequence: CASSLLRGYTF. Written as DNA, the CDR3 is TGTGCCAGCAGCTTACTCCGGGGCTACACCTTC.

The gene calls are TRBV20-1 and TRBJ2-5; 7 bases map to TRBD2. Germline trimming cut 0 bases from V and 11 bases from J; bases unmatched to any gene: 3. The CDR3 totals 11 residues. Per germline, CDR1 DFQATT and CDR2 SNEGSKA (reference sequence). Here the CDR3 DNA reads TGCAGTGCTAGAGATGGACTAGTGCAGTACTTC. It yields the protein CSARDGLVQYF.

The chain joins TRBV27 to TRBJ2-5; D remains ambiguous. Trimming removed 4 bases from V and 1 base from J, with 13 bases in between. Looked up from germline, CDR1 is MNHEY and CDR2 is SMNVEV (reference sequence). CDR3 size: 15 residues. CDR3: CASSSLAEPQETQYF. For the CDR3, the DNA is TGTGCCAGCAGTTCCCTTGCGGAGCCCCAAGAGACCCAGTACTTC.

This chain uses TRBV11-2 with TRBJ2-6; D is ambiguous. Trimming shortened V by 0 bases and J by 0 bases, and 6 bases separated the two germline ends. Germline values: CDR1 SGHAT, CDR2 FQNNGV. This CDR3 is built from 16 residues. For the CDR3, the DNA is TGTGCCAGCAGCTTAGAACAGTACTCTGGGGCCAACGTCCTGACTTTC. It encodes CASSLEQYSGANVLTF.

The chain has TRBV4-2 and TRBJ2-7, with 13 positions matching TRBD2. The germline CDR1 and CDR2 sequences are LGHNA and YNFKEQ. The V and J ends lost 5 bases and 1 base, in that order; junction bases with no gene match: 11. This CDR3 has 18 residues. In nucleotides, the CDR3 is TGTGCCAGCAGCGCCCCGGGACTAGCGGGACCAAATTCCTACGAGCAGTACTTC. Translating gives CASSAPGLAGPNSYEQYF.

This clonotype was observed a handful of times. The chain has TRBV10-3 and TRBJ2-5; 8 bases match TRBD2. With V trimmed by 4 bases and J by 0 bases, 7 bases remained unmatched. The CDR3 totals 16 residues. CDR1 and CDR2 from the germline V gene are ENHRY and SYGVKD. CDR3 in DNA: TGTGCCATCAGTGGTGGGACTAGTGGCTACCAAGAGACCCAGTACTTC. Encoded protein: CAISGGTSGYQETQYF.

J is TRBJ2-7 and V is TRBV10-3; a weak D match, TRBD1 (6 bases). The V gene lost 8 bases and the J gene lost 0 bases, with 14 bases spanning the gap. The CDR3 is 14 amino acids. From germline, CDR1 is ENHRY and CDR2 SYGVKD. The DNA of the CDR3 is TGTGCCATCGCGGCGACAGGACTCTCCTACGAGCAGTACTTC. Its translation is CAIAATGLSYEQYF.

This chain uses TRBV28 with TRBJ2-7, with no clear D. The CDR3 runs 14 residues. Germline CDR1 MDHEN, CDR2 SYDVKM. V gave up 2 bases and J gave up 0 bases, with 8 bases separating them. The CDR3 DNA is TGTGCCAGCAGTTTACCCCCAAGCTCCTACGAGCAGTACTTC. Protein sequence: CASSLPPSSYEQYF.

V is TRBV7-2 and J is TRBJ2-5; D is undetermined. The germline V and J ends were trimmed by 5 bases and 11 bases, with 18 bases remaining between them. The CDR3 covers 13 residues. Germline loops: CDR1 SGHTA, CDR2 FQGNSA. The DNA of the CDR3 is TGTGCCAGCAGCCTAGGCCGAGAATCAGAGCAGTACTTC. Protein: CASSLGRESEQYF.